The 18 T cell receptor beta chains in this list originate from one sample, sequenced in a study of early T cells in non-severe SARS-CoV-2 infection. MiXCR, run by TCRdb on the 5' RACE reads, gives a single entry per CDR3 protein. The sample consists of 45,000 to 60,000 distinct CDR3 sequences, over 9.5% of them appearing once. The material sequenced was whole blood. The receptors shown here come from an adult who was a healthcare worker with PCR-confirmed SARS-CoV-2 infection or an uninfected control (not recorded which).

As regards this clonotype: This sequence may be a read error, since a much larger clone differs from it by one base. The J gene is TRBJ1-1, the V gene TRBV3-1; the D is unclear. V shed 1 base and J shed 0 bases, with 9 bases lying between them. The CDR3 totals 15 residues. Germline V lookup: CDR1 LGHDT, CDR2 YNNKEL (reference sequence). The CDR3 spells CASSQVRTMNTEAFF. CDR3 coding DNA: TGTGCCAGCAGCCAAGTAAGGACCATGAACACTGAAGCTTTCTTT.

This clonotype was recorded a few times. This chain links TRBV27 with TRBJ1-1; no reliable D call. CDR3 length equals 12 residues. The germline V gene encodes CDR1 MNHEY and CDR2 SMNVEV (reference sequence). Trimming removed 6 bases at V and 3 bases at J, with 8 bases between. CDR3 in DNA: TGTGCCAGCAGCCGGCCGGACACTGAAGCTTTCTTT. This sequence encodes CASSRPDTEAFF.

Many counts were recorded for this clonotype. J is TRBJ2-1 and V is TRBV10-3; perhaps TRBD2 as D (5 bases). The germline V gene has CDR1 ENHRY and CDR2 SYGVKD. The length of the CDR3 is 15 residues. V gave up 3 bases and J gave up 0 bases, with 9 bases separating them. In nucleotides, the CDR3 is TGTGCCATCAGTGATCGGGGAAGCTCCTACAATGAGCAGTTCTTC. It specifies CAISDRGSSYNEQFF.

The chain is built from TRBV6-6 and TRBJ2-1; 9 bases agree with TRBD1. The CDR3 sequence is 15 residues long. The V and J ends lost 6 bases and 10 bases, in that order; junction bases with no gene match: 13. CDR1 and CDR2 from the germline V gene are MNHNY and SVGAGI (reference sequence). The CDR3 region has the DNA TGTGCCAGCAGCTTCTTACAGGGGGCCCCCCTGGAGCAGTTCTTC. Protein product: CASSFLQGAPLEQFF.

This clonotype was seen many times. The V gene is TRBV11-2, the J gene TRBJ2-4, with 7 bases fitting TRBD2. CDR3 size: 18 residues. V lost 3 bases and J lost 0; bases outside the gene matches: 11. The germline gives CDR1 SGHAT, CDR2 FQNNGV. CDR3: CASSLSIGERGAKNIQYF. The CDR3 DNA reads TGTGCCAGCAGCTTGAGTATAGGCGAGCGGGGAGCCAAAAACATTCAGTACTTC.

This chain connects TRBV4-1 to TRBJ2-3; 7 bases line up with TRBD2. Germline CDR1 MGHRA, CDR2 YSYEKL. The CDR3 runs 18 residues. After removal of 0 bases from V and 0 bases from J, the junction contained 9 bases not matched to a gene. CDR3 amino acids: CASSQDASGFPSTDTQYF. CDR3 sequence (DNA): TGCGCCAGCAGCCAAGATGCTAGCGGATTTCCTAGCACAGATACGCAGTATTTT.

Many counts were recorded for this clonotype. The rearrangement uses TRBV6-5 and TRBJ2-5, with D perhaps matching TRBD2 (7 bases). In germline, CDR1 is MNHEY, CDR2 SVGAGI. Trimming took off 7 bases at V and 4 bases at J, with 22 bases between the two ends. CDR3 length equals 16 residues. The CDR3 protein is CASNPGGLANLETQYF. The CDR3 DNA is TGTGCCAGCAATCCCGGGGGGCTAGCCAACCTAGAGACCCAGTACTTC.

In this sample, this clonotype turned up a few times. This sequence joins TRBV5-6 and TRBJ1-2; 8 bases match TRBD1. Germline CDR1 is SGHDT and CDR2 is YYEEEE. The length of the CDR3 is 13 residues. V trimming: 0 bases; J trimming: 9 bases; junction bases outside the gene matches: 4. The CDR3 region has the DNA TGTGCCAGCAGCTTGGGGCAGGGGGCCCGCTACACCTTC. This encodes CASSLGQGARYTF.

In its sample, this clonotype was seen many times. This chain connects TRBV7-3 to TRBJ2-3, with D perhaps matching TRBD2 (5 bases). The CDR3 has 14 residues. V lost 5 bases and J 4 bases, leaving 13 bases between the germline ends. CDR1 SGHTA and CDR2 FQGTGA come from the germline V gene. The CDR3 DNA reads as TGTGCCAGCAGCCCAAGAGGGCGGGCAGATACGCAGTATTTT. Amino acid sequence: CASSPRGRADTQYF.

This clonotype was counted between two and nine times. The chain joins TRBV3-1 to TRBJ2-1; D is perhaps TRBD1 (6 bases). The germline V gene has CDR1 LGHDT and CDR2 YNNKEL (reference sequence). This CDR3 comprises 16 residues. Between the trimmed V and J ends, which lost 3 bases and 0 bases, there was a span of 12 bases. CDR3 sequence: CASSHGGGSSYNEQFF. CDR3 DNA: TGTGCCAGCAGCCATGGTGGGGGCAGCTCCTACAATGAGCAGTTCTTC.

This clonotype was counted a few times. V is TRBV29-1 and J is TRBJ2-5, with TRBD2 identical over 11 bases. V was pared by 4 bases and J by 4 bases, with 11 bases of the junction left unmatched. Germline CDR1 SQVTM, CDR2 ANQGSEA. CDR3 size: 16 residues. The CDR3 region has the DNA TGCAGCGTTGGAAGGGAGAGACTAGCGGGGCGAGAGACCCAGTACTTC. Amino acids: CSVGRERLAGRETQYF.

This chain uses TRBV7-6 with TRBJ2-3; D is uncertain. CDR1 SGHVS and CDR2 FNYEAQ come from the germline V gene. Trimming removed 4 bases at V and 6 bases at J, with 14 bases between. This CDR3 is 14 amino acids long. This CDR3 is CASSWTQEGDTQYF. The DNA for the CDR3 is TGTGCCAGCAGCTGGACCCAGGAAGGGGATACGCAGTATTTT.

The CDR3 DNA sequence: TGTGCCAGCAGGGAAACCGGGACAGGGGGATCGGCTTTCTTT. Its protein is CASRETGTGGSAFF. The V call is TRBV28, the J call TRBJ1-1, with 11 bases fitting TRBD1. CDR1 and CDR2 from the germline V gene are MDHEN and SYDVKM. The CDR3 length is 14 residues. V lost 6 bases to trimming and J lost 11 bases; unmatched junction nucleotides: 11.

The chain has TRBV6-6 and TRBJ1-1; tentative D call: TRBD1 (5 bases). In germline, CDR1 is MNHNY, CDR2 SVGAGI (reference sequence). V was clipped by 6 bases and J by 2 bases, with 13 bases between them. CDR3 length: 14 amino acids. CDR3 residues: CASRRQPINTEAFF. As DNA, the CDR3 is TGTGCCAGCAGAAGACAGCCAATTAACACTGAAGCTTTCTTT.

The chain joins TRBV9 to TRBJ2-2; possible D gene TRBD2, 6 bases. V gave up 0 bases and J gave up 7 bases, with 13 bases separating them. The length of the CDR3 is 15 residues. Germline V gene sequence: CDR1 SGDLS, CDR2 YYNGEE. This chain's CDR3 is CASSVEVSGYGELFF. Here the CDR3 DNA reads TGTGCCAGCAGCGTAGAGGTTAGCGGCTACGGGGAGCTGTTTTTT.

The gene calls are TRBV6-6 and TRBJ2-3; possible D gene TRBD1, 6 bases. Germline CDR1 MNHNY, CDR2 SVGAGI (reference sequence). V lost 6 bases and J 9 bases, leaving 13 bases between the germline ends. The CDR3 is 12 amino acids. The CDR3 DNA sequence: TGTGCCAGCAGCGCCGACAGGCTGACGCAGTATTTT. Its translation: CASSADRLTQYF.

This clonotype appeared a few times. The CDR3 region has the DNA TGTGCCAGCAGCTTGGTGGGGAGAACCAACTATGGCTACACCTTC. This codes for CASSLVGRTNYGYTF. The V and J genes are TRBV5-5 and TRBJ1-2; D unclear. CDR3 size: 15 residues. Germline values: CDR1 SGHKS, CDR2 YYEKEE (reference sequence). V gave up 0 bases and J gave up 2 bases, with 11 bases separating them.

The genes are TRBV7-8 and TRBJ1-5; D call uncertain. Per the germline V gene, CDR1 is SGHVS and CDR2 is FQNEAQ. Trimming removed 5 bases from V and 4 bases from J, with 9 bases in between. The CDR3 covers 13 residues. CDR3 sequence: CASSQTRNQPQHF. CDR3 sequence (DNA): TGTGCCAGCAGCCAAACGCGGAATCAGCCCCAGCATTTT.